A single sample gave rise to the 6 T cell receptor beta chains below, sequenced in a study of neurological immune-mediated disorders. Time point noted: longitudinal time-point 2. TCRdb reanalysed the 5' RACE reads using MiXCR and keeps one entry per CDR3 protein. The sample holds 57,000 or so distinct CDR3 sequences, about 8.9% seen once. The material sequenced was PBMCs. These receptors were collected from a man aged 25-40 years in good health.

Remarks on this clonotype: Given a much more abundant clone one base away, this may be a read error. The chain uses TRBV12-3 or TRBV12-4 and TRBJ2-1, with D hard to call. The CDR3 consists of 14 residues. V was pared by 3 bases and J by 10 bases, with 16 bases between. In nucleotides, the CDR3 is TGTGCCAGCAGTTTTGGCGGTCCACTCTACGAGCAGTTCTTC. Protein product: CASSFGGPLYEQFF.

Many counts were recorded for this clonotype. V is TRBV5-1 and J is TRBJ1-3; D might be TRBD1 (6 bases). This CDR3 is 15 amino acids long. V dropped 3 bases and J dropped 3 bases, with 13 bases sitting between them. Germline assignment: CDR1 SGHRS and CDR2 YFSETQ. CDR3 region: CASSWTQGSGNTIYF. The CDR3 region has the DNA TGCGCCAGCAGCTGGACCCAGGGGAGTGGAAACACCATATATTTT.

In this sample, this clonotype turned up many times. CDR3: CASSQTSGGTDTQYF. DNA for the CDR3: TGTGCCAGCAGCCAGACTAGCGGTGGCACAGATACGCAGTATTTT. J is TRBJ2-3 and V is TRBV3-1; 9 nucleotides agree with TRBD2. This CDR3 comprises 15 residues. Germline V lookup: CDR1 LGHDT, CDR2 YNNKEL (reference sequence). V lost 3 bases to trimming and J lost 1 base; unmatched junction nucleotides: 2.

This clonotype was counted many times. V usage is TRBV27 and J usage is TRBJ1-4; D gene ambiguous. The V gene's germline CDR1 is MNHEY and CDR2 SMNVEV (reference sequence). The CDR3 length is 14 residues. V gave up 6 bases and J gave up 10 bases, with 18 bases separating them. This CDR3 reads CASRKGLQSPKLFF. CDR3 in DNA: TGTGCCAGCAGGAAGGGTCTTCAGTCTCCAAAACTGTTTTTT. Drawing the rest from reference TRBV27 and TRBJ1-4, the complete variable domain is EAQVTQNPRYLITVTGKKLTVTCSQNMNHEYMSWYRQDPGLGLRQIYYSMNVEVTDKGDVPEGYKVSRKEKRNFPLILESPSPNQTSLYFCASRKGLQSPKLFFGSGTQLSVL.

This clonotype has ten or more counts. This sequence joins TRBV7-9 and TRBJ2-5; 11 bases agree with TRBD1. Germline values: CDR1 SEHNR, CDR2 FQNEAQ (reference sequence). The CDR3 is 15 residues long. V gave up 1 base and J gave up 5 bases; unmatched junction bases: 3. As DNA, the CDR3 is TGTGCCAGCAGCTTAGTGGACAGGGGGCGGGAGACCCAGTACTTC. This encodes CASSLVDRGRETQYF. Together with reference TRBV7-9 and TRBJ2-5, the CDR3 gives the full variable domain: DTGVSQNPRHKITKRGQNVTFRCDPISEHNRLYWYRQTLGQGPEFLTYFQNEAQLEKSRLLSDRFSAERPKGSFSTLEIQRTEQGDSAMYLCASSLVDRGRETQYFGPGTRLLVL.

At least ten counts were recorded for this clonotype. The rearrangement uses TRBV5-1 and TRBJ1-4; D unresolved. Trimming cost V 0 bases and J 0 bases, with 9 bases left between them. The germline V gene has CDR1 SGHRS and CDR2 YFSETQ. The CDR3 sequence is 16 residues long. The CDR3 is CASSLDRPATNEKLFF. Here the CDR3 DNA reads TGCGCCAGCAGCTTGGACAGACCAGCAACTAATGAAAAACTGTTTTTT.